The present T cell receptor beta chain was sequenced within a study of blood T cells in healthy people across ages. Findings and caveats of the study: Donors of long life had a larger count of naive CD4+ cells and greater diversity than aged donors.

This clonotype turned up a few times. No antigen is known for it. CDR3 length equals 14 residues. The V and J ends lost 6 bases and 2 bases respectively, with 12 bases between them. Germline CDR1 reads SGHTA; CDR2 reads FQGNSA. Through a sample-barcoded 5' primer and a J-beta primer mix, a second PCR was run for roughly 7 to 12 cycles. One entry per CDR3 protein, called by TCRdb with MiXCR from the 5' RACE reads. Of approximately 780,000 distinct CDR3 sequences in the sample, around 25% are singletons; the top ten hold around 3%. The same specimen was also included in a second study, on T cells of mothers and their children.

The specimen was blood. This receptor was obtained from a boy aged 5-17 years in good health. This sequence joins TRBV7-2 and TRBJ2-3; no firm D call. The CDR3 coding sequence is TGTGCCAGCAGTTACCGCGTGACCACAGATACGCAGTATTTT. Its protein product is CASSYRVTTDTQYF.